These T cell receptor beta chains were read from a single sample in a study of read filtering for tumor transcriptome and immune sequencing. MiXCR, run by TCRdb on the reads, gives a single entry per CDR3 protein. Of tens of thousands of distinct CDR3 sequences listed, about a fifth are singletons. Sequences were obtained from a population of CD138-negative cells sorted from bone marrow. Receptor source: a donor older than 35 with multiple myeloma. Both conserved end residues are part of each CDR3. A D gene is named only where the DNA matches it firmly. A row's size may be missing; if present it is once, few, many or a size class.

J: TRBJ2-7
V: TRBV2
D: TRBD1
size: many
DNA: TGTGCCAGCCGGACAGGGGGCATCTACGAGCAGTACTTC
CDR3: CASRTGGIYEQYF

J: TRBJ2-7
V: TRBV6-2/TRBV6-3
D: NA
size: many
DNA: TGTGCCAGCCGGTTGGTCGGACAGTACGAGCAGTACTTC
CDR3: CASRLVGQYEQYF

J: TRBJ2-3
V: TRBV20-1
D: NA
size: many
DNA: TGCAGTGCCTCGCCGGGAAGACTCACAGATACGCAGTATTTT
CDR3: CSASPGRLTDTQYF

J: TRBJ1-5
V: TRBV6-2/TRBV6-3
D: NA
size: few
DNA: TGTGCCAGCAGTTACTGGCAGGATAGCAATCAGCCCCAGCATTTT
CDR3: CASSYWQDSNQPQHF

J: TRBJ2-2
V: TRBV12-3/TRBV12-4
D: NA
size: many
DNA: TGTGCCAGCAGGGAGCAGGGGGGCACCGGGGAGCTGTTTTTT
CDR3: CASREQGGTGELFF

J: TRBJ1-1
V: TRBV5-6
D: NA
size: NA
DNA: TGTGCCAGCAGCGCCCGTCAGGGTTGGGCTGAAGCTTTCTTT
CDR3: CASSARQGWAEAFF

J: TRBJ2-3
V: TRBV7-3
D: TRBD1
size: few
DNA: TGTGCCAGCAGCGCCCGGGACAGACTCGGCACAGATACGCAGTATTTT
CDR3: CASSARDRLGTDTQYF

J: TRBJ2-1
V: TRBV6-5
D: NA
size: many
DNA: TGTGCCAGCAGTTACTTTGCGGGGGCGACCTACAATGAGCAGTTCTTC
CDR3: CASSYFAGATYNEQFF

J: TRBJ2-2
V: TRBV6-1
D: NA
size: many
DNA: TGTGCCAGCGACATTAGTAGGACAGTAAACACCGGGGAGCTGTTTTTT
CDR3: CASDISRTVNTGELFF

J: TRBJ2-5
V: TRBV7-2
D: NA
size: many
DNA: TGTGCCAGCAGCCGGGGCGGAAGCGCAGGGGAGACCCAGTACTTC
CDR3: CASSRGGSAGETQYF

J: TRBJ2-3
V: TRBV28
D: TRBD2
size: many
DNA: TGTGCCAGCAGTTTCTCGACTAGCGGGAGTTCAGATACGCAGTATTTT
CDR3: CASSFSTSGSSDTQYF

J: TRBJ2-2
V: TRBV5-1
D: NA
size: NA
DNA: TGCGCCAGCAGCTTAAGACAGAGGACCGGGGAGCTGTTTTTT
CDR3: CASSLRQRTGELFF

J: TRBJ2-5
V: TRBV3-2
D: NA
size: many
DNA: TGTGCCAGCAACTCGGACTCGGAGGAGACCCAGTACTTC
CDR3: CASNSDSEETQYF

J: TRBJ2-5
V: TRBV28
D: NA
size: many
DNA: TGTGTCAGCAGTTTGTCTCTGGAGACCCAGTACTTC
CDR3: CVSSLSLETQYF

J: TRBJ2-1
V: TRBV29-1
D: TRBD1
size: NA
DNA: TGCAGCGTTACCACAGGGGACAGTGAGCAGCTCTTC
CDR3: CSVTTGDSEQLF

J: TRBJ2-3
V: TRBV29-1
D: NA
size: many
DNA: TGCAGCGGGGGGACGGCCGATACGCAGTATTTT
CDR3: CSGGTADTQYF

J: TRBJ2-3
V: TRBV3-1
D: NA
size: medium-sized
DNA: TGTGCCAGCAGCCAGGCAGGAGTGGCAAATACGCAGTATTTT
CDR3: CASSQAGVANTQYF

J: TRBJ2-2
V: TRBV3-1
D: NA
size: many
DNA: TGTGCCAGCAGCCAATTGTCACCAAACACCGGGGAGCTGTTTTTT
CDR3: CASSQLSPNTGELFF

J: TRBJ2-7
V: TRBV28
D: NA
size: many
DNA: TGTGCCAGCAGTTCCCCAGGCTCCAGCTCCTACGAGCAGTACTTC
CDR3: CASSSPGSSSYEQYF

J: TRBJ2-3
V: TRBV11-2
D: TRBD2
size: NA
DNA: TGTGCCAGCAGCTTACGAGCTAGCGGGAGAGCAGATACGCAGTATTTT
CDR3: CASSLRASGRADTQYF

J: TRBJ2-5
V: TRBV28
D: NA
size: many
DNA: TGTGCCAGCAGTCCTAGCGTAAGGGAGACCCAGTACTTC
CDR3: CASSPSVRETQYF

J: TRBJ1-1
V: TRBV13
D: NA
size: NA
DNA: TGTGCCAGCAGCTCCCTAAATGAAGCTTTCTTT
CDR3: CASSSLNEAFF

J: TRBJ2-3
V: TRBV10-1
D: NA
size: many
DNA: TGCGCCAGCAGTGATTTGGGTCAAGGGAACACAGATACGCAGTATTTT
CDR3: CASSDLGQGNTDTQYF

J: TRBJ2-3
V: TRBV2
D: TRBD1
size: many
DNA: TGTGCCAGCAGTGGACAGGGGGCCACAGATACGCAGTATTTT
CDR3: CASSGQGATDTQYF

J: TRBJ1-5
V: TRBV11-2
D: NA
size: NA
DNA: TGTGCCAGCAGCTTAGATCATGGAGGGCCGGCGCAGCCCCAGCATTTT
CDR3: CASSLDHGGPAQPQHF

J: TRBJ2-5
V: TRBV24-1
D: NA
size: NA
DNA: TGTGCCACCAGTGATCCCCGACCAAACCAAGAGACCCAGTACTTC
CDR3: CATSDPRPNQETQYF

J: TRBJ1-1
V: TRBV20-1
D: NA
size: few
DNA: TGCAGTGTTAGATCTGAAGCTTTCTTT
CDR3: CSVRSEAFF

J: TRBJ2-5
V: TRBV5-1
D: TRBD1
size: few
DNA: TGCGCCAGCAGCTTGGCTATTCTGGACAGGACCAAAGAGACCCAGTACTTC
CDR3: CASSLAILDRTKETQYF

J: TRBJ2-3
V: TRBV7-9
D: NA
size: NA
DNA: TGTGCCAGCAGCTTAGCGTCGTCCGGGGTAAGGACAGATACGCAGTATTTT
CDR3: CASSLASSGVRTDTQYF

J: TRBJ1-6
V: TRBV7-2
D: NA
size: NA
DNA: TGTGCCAGCATCTTAAGCGCAGGGAATAATTCACCCATCCACTTT
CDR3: CASILSAGNNSPIHF

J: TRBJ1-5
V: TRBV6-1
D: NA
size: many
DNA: TGTGCCAGCAGTAGCTCAGAAGGTCAGCCCCAGCATTTT
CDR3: CASSSSEGQPQHF

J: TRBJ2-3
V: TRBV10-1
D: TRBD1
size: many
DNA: TGCGCCAGCAGTGAGTCGAGGACAGGGGGCACAGATACGCAGTATTTT
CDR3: CASSESRTGGTDTQYF

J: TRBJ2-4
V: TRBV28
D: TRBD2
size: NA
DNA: TGTGCCAGCAGTTTATTTGTAGCGGGTGGTGCCAAAAACATTCAGTACTTC
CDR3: CASSLFVAGGAKNIQYF

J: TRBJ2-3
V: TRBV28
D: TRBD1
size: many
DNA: TGTGCCAGCAGCACAGGGGGCGTAGATACGCAGTATTTT
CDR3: CASSTGGVDTQYF

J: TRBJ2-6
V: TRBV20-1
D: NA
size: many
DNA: TGCAGTGCTAGCCGGGGCTCTGGGGCCAACGTCCTGACTTTC
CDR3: CSASRGSGANVLTF

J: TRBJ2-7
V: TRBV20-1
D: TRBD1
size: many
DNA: TGCAGTGCCCCCTTAGGGGACAGGGGGCGCGAGCAGTACTTC
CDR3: CSAPLGDRGREQYF

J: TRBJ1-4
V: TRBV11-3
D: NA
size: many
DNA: TGTGCCAGCAGCTTAGTCCCCCAAGGCGGCCCCCGGAGTGAAAAACTGTTTTTT
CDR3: CASSLVPQGGPRSEKLFF

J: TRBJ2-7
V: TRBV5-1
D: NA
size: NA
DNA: TGCGCCAGCAGCTTCGACAGCAGCTCCTACGAGCAGTACTTC
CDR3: CASSFDSSSYEQYF

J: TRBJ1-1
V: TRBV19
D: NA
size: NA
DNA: TGTGCCAGTAGTACAGACGGCACTGAAGCTTTCTTT
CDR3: CASSTDGTEAFF

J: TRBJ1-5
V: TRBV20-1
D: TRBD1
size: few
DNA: TGCAGTGCTAACACAGGGGACAGGATTTATCAGCCCCAGCATTTT
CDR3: CSANTGDRIYQPQHF

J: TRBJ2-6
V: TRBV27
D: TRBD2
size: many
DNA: TGTGCCAGCACCTCAGCGGGAGCTGGGGCCAACGTCCTGACTTTC
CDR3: CASTSAGAGANVLTF

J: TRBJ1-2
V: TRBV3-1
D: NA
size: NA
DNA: TGTGCCAGCAGCAGACGGGGGGCTGATGGCTACACCTTC
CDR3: CASSRRGADGYTF

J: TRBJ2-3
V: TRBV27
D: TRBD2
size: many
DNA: TGTGCCAGCAATGAACTAGCGGGAGGCCCAGATACGCAGTATTTT
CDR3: CASNELAGGPDTQYF

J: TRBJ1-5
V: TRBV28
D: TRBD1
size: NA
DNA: TGTGCCAGCAGTTTATTGGGGACAGGGTTGGGCAATCAGCCCCAGCATTTT
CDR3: CASSLLGTGLGNQPQHF

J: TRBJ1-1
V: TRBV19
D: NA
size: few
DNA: TGTGCCAGTAGTATCAGACCAGCCGGTGGCCCTGAAGCTTTCTTT
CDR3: CASSIRPAGGPEAFF

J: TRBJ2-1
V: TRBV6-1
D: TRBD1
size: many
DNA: TGTGCCAGCAGACCCCGGGACAGGGCTTACAATGAGCAGTTCTTC
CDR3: CASRPRDRAYNEQFF

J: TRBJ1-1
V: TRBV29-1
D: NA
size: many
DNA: TGCAGCGCCCAGACAGAGGGGGGAACTGAAGCTTTCTTT
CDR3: CSAQTEGGTEAFF

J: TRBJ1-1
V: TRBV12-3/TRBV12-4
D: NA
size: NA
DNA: TGTGCCAGCAATTATGGAGTCGCAGCTTTCTTT
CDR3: CASNYGVAAFF

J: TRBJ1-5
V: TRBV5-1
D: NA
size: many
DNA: TGCGCCAGCAGCTTGGAAGGGGATCGAAATCAGCCCCAGCATTTT
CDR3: CASSLEGDRNQPQHF

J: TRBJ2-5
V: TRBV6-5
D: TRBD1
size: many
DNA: TGTGCCAGCCAGACAGGGATGTTGGAGACCCAGTACTTC
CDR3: CASQTGMLETQYF